Described below is a single TCR beta chain sequence and its context. Participant-reported clinical history was the basis for cohort assignment. This specimen belongs to a study of blood T cell repertoires in COVID-19. As originally analysed: Reference gene primers were amplified, and this amplification served to estimate nucleated cell counts. Here immunoSEQ multiplex PCR was the method, and the copy in TCRdb shows in-frame clones only, minus some. D and trimming were read from the DNA, whereas the V and J calls and clone size are those reported in that table. Of over 200,000 clones in the sample, over 80% are singletons; the top ten hold around 3.6%. The sequence came from a woman aged 25 to 45 who had been exposed to COVID-19. Sequencing was carried out using PBMCs or T cells enriched from blood (not recorded which).

DNA of the CDR3: TGCGCCAGCAGCCATGCGGACAGCTTCACGATCACTGAAGCTTTCTTT. It specifies CASSHADSFTITEAFF. The V gene is TRBV4-1, the J gene TRBJ1-1, with D tentatively TRBD1 (6 bases). The germline V and J ends were trimmed by 3 bases and 4 bases, with 18 bases remaining between them. Germline V gene lookup returns CDR1 MGHRA and CDR2 YSYEKL. The CDR3 is 16 residues long.